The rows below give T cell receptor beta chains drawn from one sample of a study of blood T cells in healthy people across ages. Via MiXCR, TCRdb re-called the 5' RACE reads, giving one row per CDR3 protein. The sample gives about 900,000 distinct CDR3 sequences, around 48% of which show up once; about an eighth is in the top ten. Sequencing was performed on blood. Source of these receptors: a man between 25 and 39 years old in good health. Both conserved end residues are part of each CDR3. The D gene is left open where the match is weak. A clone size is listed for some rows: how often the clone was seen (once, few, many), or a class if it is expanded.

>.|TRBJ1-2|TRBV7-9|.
CASGTKALYGYTF
TGTGCCAGCGGCACAAAGGCGCTCTATGGCTACACCTTC
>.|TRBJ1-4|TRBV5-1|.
CASSPWSTNEKLFF
TGCGCCAGCAGCCCCTGGTCAACTAATGAAAAACTGTTTTTT
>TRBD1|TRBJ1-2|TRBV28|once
CASRGQGDNYGYTF
TGTGCCAGCAGAGGACAGGGGGACAACTATGGCTACACCTTC
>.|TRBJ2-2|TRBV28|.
CASSRQRGLDTGELFF
TGTGCCAGCAGTCGTCAGAGGGGTCTTGACACCGGGGAGCTGTTTTTT
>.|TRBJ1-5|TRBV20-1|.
CSARLPATGSNQPQHF
TGCAGTGCTAGACTCCCCGCGACAGGCAGCAATCAGCCCCAGCATTTT
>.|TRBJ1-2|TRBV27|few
CASSLDGGADANYGYTF
TGTGCCAGCAGTCTCGATGGGGGGGCGGACGCTAACTATGGCTACACCTTC
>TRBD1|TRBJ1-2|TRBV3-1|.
CASSQPSDRVDYGYTF
TGTGCCAGCAGCCAACCCTCGGACAGGGTCGACTATGGCTACACCTTC
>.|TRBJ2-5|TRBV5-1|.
CASRSEGKTQYF
TGCGCCAGCAGATCAGAAGGAAAGACCCAGTACTTC
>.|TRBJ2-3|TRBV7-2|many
CASSLVSTDTQYF
TGTGCCAGCAGCCTAGTGAGCACAGATACGCAGTATTTT
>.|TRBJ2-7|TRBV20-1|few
CSAASSYEQYF
TGCAGTGCTGCGAGCTCCTACGAGCAGTACTTC
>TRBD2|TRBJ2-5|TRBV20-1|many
CSASLIAGGAMGETQYF
TGCAGTGCCTCCTTGATAGCGGGGGGTGCCATGGGAGAGACCCAGTACTTC
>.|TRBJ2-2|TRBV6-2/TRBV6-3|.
CASSSRTVGTGELFF
TGTGCCAGCAGTTCACGGACAGTAGGCACCGGGGAGCTGTTTTTT
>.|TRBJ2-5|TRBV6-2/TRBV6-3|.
CASSGKRETQYF
TGTGCCAGCAGCGGAAAGCGGGAGACCCAGTACTTC
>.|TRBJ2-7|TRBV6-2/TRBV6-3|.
CASSYTAGPSYEQYF
TGTGCCAGCAGTTATACGGCAGGCCCGTCCTACGAGCAGTACTTC
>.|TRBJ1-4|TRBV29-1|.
CSVGGLNEKLFF
TGCAGCGTTGGGGGCCTTAATGAAAAACTGTTTTTT
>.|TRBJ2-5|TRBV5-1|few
CASRPGEETQYF
TGTGCCAGCAGGCCAGGGGAAGAGACCCAGTACTTC
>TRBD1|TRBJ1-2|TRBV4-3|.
CASSPQAPGQGRANYGYTF
TGCGCCAGCAGCCCCCAGGCACCGGGACAGGGAAGGGCTAACTATGGCTACACCTTC
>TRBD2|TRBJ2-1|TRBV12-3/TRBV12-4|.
CASSSGLAASYNEQFF
TGTGCCAGCAGTTCGGGACTAGCGGCCTCCTACAATGAGCAGTTCTTC
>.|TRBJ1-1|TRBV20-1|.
CSALRTDLNTEAFF
TGCAGTGCCCTTAGGACAGATTTGAACACTGAAGCTTTCTTT
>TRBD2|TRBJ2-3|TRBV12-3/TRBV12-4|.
CASSLARLAGPSTDTQYF
TGTGCCAGCAGTTTAGCGCGCCTAGCGGGACCTAGCACAGATACGCAGTATTTT
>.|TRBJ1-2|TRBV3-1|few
CASSQGGRTNYGYTF
TGTGCCAGCAGCCAAGGCGGGCGCACTAACTATGGCTACACCTTC
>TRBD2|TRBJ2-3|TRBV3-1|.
CASSQARGGSTDTQYF
TGTGCCAGCAGCCAAGCCCGGGGGGGAAGCACAGATACGCAGTATTTT
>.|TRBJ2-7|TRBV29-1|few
CSVEGQHYEQYF
TGCAGCGTTGAAGGCCAGCACTACGAGCAGTACTTC
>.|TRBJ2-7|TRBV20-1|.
CSATDTGSSYEQYF
TGCAGTGCTACAGACACCGGGAGCTCCTACGAGCAGTACTTC
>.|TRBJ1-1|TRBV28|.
CASVVGFGTEAFF
TGTGCCAGCGTTGTGGGGTTTGGTACTGAAGCTTTCTTT
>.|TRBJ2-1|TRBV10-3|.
CAIREIGKERFF
TGTGCCATCCGGGAAATCGGTAAGGAGCGGTTCTTC
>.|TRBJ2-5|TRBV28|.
CASSFVPGEETQYF
TGTGCCAGCAGTTTTGTGCCAGGGGAGGAGACCCAGTACTTC
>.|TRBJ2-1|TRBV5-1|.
CASSLYGASSYNEQFF
TGCGCCAGCAGCTTGTACGGGGCGAGCTCCTACAATGAGCAGTTCTTC
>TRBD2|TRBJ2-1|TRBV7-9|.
CASSLALAGRYNELFF
TGTGCCAGCAGCTTAGCGTTAGCGGGGCGATACAATGAGCTGTTCTTC